The 15 T cell receptor beta chains given below trace back to one sample, sequenced in a study of T cell repertoires in cytomegalovirus infection. Antigens for these TCRs are unknown. TCRdb independently ran MiXCR on the reads; one entry per CDR3 protein. The sample lists roughly 920,000 distinct CDR3 sequences; around 32% were seen once. The sample in question was cultured CD8+ T cells from PBMCs, obtained from culture after CMV antigen stimulation. The receptors come from a human donor in good health (CMV status not recorded). Some clones in this sample may be carry-over from other donors' samples.

This clonotype was detected only a few times. The rearrangement links TRBV9 to TRBJ2-6; D gene ambiguous. The CDR3 covers 16 residues. Looked up from germline, CDR1 is SGDLS and CDR2 is YYNGEE. V was cut by 0 bases and J by 4 bases, with 11 bases left in between. In DNA, the CDR3 is TGTGCCAGCAGCGTAGAGATAGGCTCCGGGGCCAACGTCCTGACTTTC. Encoded protein: CASSVEIGSGANVLTF. Full variable domain (missing parts from reference TRBV9 and TRBJ2-6): DSGVTQTPKHLITATGQRVTLRCSPRSGDLSVYWYQQSLDQGLQFLIQYYNGEERAKGNILERFSAQQFPDLHSELNLSSLELGDSALYFCASSVEIGSGANVLTFGAGSRLTVL.

This clonotype was seen more than once but under ten times. The chain joins TRBV19 to TRBJ1-1, with TRBD1 as a possible D gene (5 bases). From germline, CDR1 is LNHDA and CDR2 SQIVND (reference sequence). The V end lost 4 bases, the J end lost 4 bases, and 10 bases lay between the germline ends. CDR3 length equals 13 residues. The CDR3 sequence is CASSTGTVTEAFF. CDR3 sequence (DNA): TGTGCCAGTAGTACCGGGACGGTCACTGAAGCTTTCTTT.

This clonotype was picked up a small number of times. The chain couples TRBV6-2 or TRBV6-3 to TRBJ2-7; no clear D. V lost 8 bases, J lost 1 base, and 12 bases lay in between. The CDR3 length is 13 residues. Germline V gene data show CDR1 as MNHEY and CDR2 as SVGEGT. This CDR3 is CASSYDRSYEQYV. In DNA form, the CDR3 reads TGTGCCAGCTCTTATGACCGTTCCTACGAGCAGTACGTC.

The chain couples TRBV19 to TRBJ1-3, with unresolved D. Deletions cut 3 bases from V and 0 bases from J, with 6 bases between. Germline V gene lookup returns CDR1 LNHDA and CDR2 SQIVND (reference sequence). The CDR3 runs to 14 residues. CDR3 bases: TGTGCCAGTAGTATGTACAGCTCTGGAAACACCATATATTTT. Its protein is CASSMYSSGNTIYF.

This chain uses TRBV20-1 with TRBJ2-7; 9 nucleotides agree with TRBD1. Germline values: CDR1 DFQATT, CDR2 SNEGSKA (reference sequence). The J segment lost 1 base and the V segment lost 4 bases, leaving 5 bases of the junction unmatched. The CDR3 consists of 14 residues. The CDR3 region is CSAIDRGKSYEQYV. Written as DNA, the CDR3 is TGCAGTGCTATCGACAGGGGGAAGTCCTACGAGCAGTACGTC.

The genes are TRBV10-2 and TRBJ2-1; 11 nucleotides align to TRBD2. V shed 7 bases, J shed 7 bases, and the junction held 9 bases outside the gene matches. The CDR3 loop spans 15 amino acids. Germline V lookup: CDR1 WSHSY, CDR2 SAAADI. The CDR3 DNA follows: TGCGCCAGCATCCATAGCGGGGGGGCCGAAAATGAGCAGTTCTTC. This encodes CASIHSGGAENEQFF.

This clonotype was recorded at least ten times. V gene TRBV7-6 combines with J gene TRBJ1-2; D uncertain. The CDR3 totals 15 residues. V gave up 5 bases and J gave up 4 bases, with 17 bases separating them. Germline-derived CDR1 and CDR2 are SGHVS and FNYEAQ. The CDR3 sequence: CASSNDPLGSYGYTF. In DNA form, the CDR3 reads TGTGCCAGCAGCAACGACCCTTTGGGTAGCTATGGCTACACCTTC. Full variable domain (missing parts from reference TRBV7-6 and TRBJ1-2): GAGVSQSPRYKVTKRGQDVALRCDPISGHVSLYWYRQALGQGPEFLTYFNYEAQQDKSGLPNDRFSAERPEGSISTLTIQRTEQRDSAMYRCASSNDPLGSYGYTFGSGTRLTVV.

In its sample, this clonotype was seen many times. The chain uses TRBV7-2 and TRBJ2-3; possible D gene TRBD1, 5 bases. Trimming removed 5 bases at V and 5 bases at J, with 14 bases between. This CDR3 contains 14 residues. CDR1 is SGHTA and CDR2 is FQGNSA in the germline V gene. In DNA form, the CDR3 reads TGTGCCAGCAGCCCAGGCCAGGGTGAAGATACGCAGTATTTT. Residues: CASSPGQGEDTQYF.

There are a few counts of this clonotype. The chain employs TRBV4-3 and TRBJ2-1, with D hard to call. Per germline, CDR1 LGHNA and CDR2 YSLEER. V was clipped by 1 base and J by 3 bases, with 10 bases between them. The CDR3 is 15 amino acids. CDR3 sequence reads: CASSQVVELYNEQFF. CDR3 sequence (DNA): TGCGCCAGCAGCCAAGTAGTGGAACTCTACAATGAGCAGTTCTTC.

The sample holds a few counts of this clonotype. The chain links TRBV5-1 to TRBJ2-7; 9 bases are a match to TRBD2. V shed 0 bases and J 3 bases; nucleotides not matched to a gene: 4. The CDR3 extends over 15 amino acids. CDR1 is SGHRS and CDR2 is YFSETQ in the germline V gene. The DNA for the CDR3 is TGCGCCAGCAGCTTGGAGACTAGCGGAGACTACGAGCAGTACTTC. Its translation is CASSLETSGDYEQYF. Variable domain in full (rest from reference TRBV5-1 and TRBJ2-7): KAGVTQTPRYLIKTRGQQVTLSCSPISGHRSVSWYQQTPGQGLQFLFEYFSETQRNKGNFPGRFSGRQFSNSRSEMNVSTLELGDSALYLCASSLETSGDYEQYFGPGTRLTVT.

This clonotype turned up a few times. V is TRBV7-6 and J is TRBJ1-1; no reliable D call. Germline V lookup: CDR1 SGHVS, CDR2 FNYEAQ. This CDR3 is built from 14 residues. V lost 2 bases to trimming and J lost 1 base, with 8 bases between them. CDR3 amino acids: CASSLIVPNTEAFF. CDR3 DNA sequence: TGTGCCAGCAGCTTAATCGTACCGAACACTGAAGCTTTCTTT.

A remark on this clonotype: A much larger clone is a single base away; this may be a read error. The J gene is TRBJ2-5, the V gene TRBV7-2; TRBD2 might be the D (5 bases). This CDR3 is 17 amino acids long. V was clipped by 4 bases and J by 0 bases, with 18 bases between them. Germline V gene lookup returns CDR1 SGHTA and CDR2 FQGNSA. Here the CDR3 reads CASSSSSIYSDQETQYF. Written as DNA, the CDR3 is TGTGCCAGCAGCTCCTCCTCGATATATAGCGACCAAGAGACCCAGTACTTC.

In this sample, this clonotype turned up a few times. The junction departs from the called germline gene at one end, perhaps through a read error. The J gene is TRBJ2-3, the V gene TRBV5-1; 8 nucleotides agree with TRBD1. The CDR3 has 16 amino acids. Germline values: CDR1 SGHRS, CDR2 YFSETQ. The CDR3 reads CASSLERSGGLDTQYF. CDR3 DNA: TGTGCCAGCAGCTTGGAGCGGTCAGGGGGCCTTGATACGCAGTATTTT.

The V and J genes are TRBV12-3 or TRBV12-4 and TRBJ2-1; D remains unclear. The length of the CDR3 is 13 residues. V lost 7 bases to trimming and J lost 12 bases, with 19 bases between them. CDR3 sequence reads: CASTDDLIAGQFF. Here the CDR3 DNA reads TGTGCCAGCACCGACGACCTTATAGCTGGGCAGTTCTTC.

J is TRBJ1-5 and V is TRBV7-8; D ambiguous. Germline V gene sequence: CDR1 SGHVS, CDR2 FQNEAQ. The CDR3 covers 15 residues. V gave up 5 bases and J gave up 2 bases, with 13 bases separating them. In DNA form, the CDR3 reads TGTGCCAGCAGCCTAGGTGTCCGAGGCAATCAGCCCCAGCATTTT. Its translation is CASSLGVRGNQPQHF.